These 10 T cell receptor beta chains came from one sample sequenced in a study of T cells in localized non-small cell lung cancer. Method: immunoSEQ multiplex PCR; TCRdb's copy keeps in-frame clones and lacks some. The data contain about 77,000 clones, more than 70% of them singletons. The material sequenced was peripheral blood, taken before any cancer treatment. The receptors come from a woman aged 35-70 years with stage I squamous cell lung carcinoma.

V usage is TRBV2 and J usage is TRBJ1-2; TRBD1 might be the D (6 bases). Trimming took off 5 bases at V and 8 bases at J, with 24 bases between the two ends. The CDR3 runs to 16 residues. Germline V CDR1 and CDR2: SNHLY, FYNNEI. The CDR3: CASSFRQVPTAEGYTF. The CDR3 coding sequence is TGTGCCAGCAGTTTTCGACAGGTGCCAACTGCGGAGGGCTACACCTTC.

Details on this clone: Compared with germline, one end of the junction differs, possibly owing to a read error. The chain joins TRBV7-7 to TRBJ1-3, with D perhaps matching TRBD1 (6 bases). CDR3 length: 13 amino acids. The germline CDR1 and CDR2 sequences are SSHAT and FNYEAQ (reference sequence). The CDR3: CASSQDSGNTIYF. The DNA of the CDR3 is TGTGCTAGCAGCCAGGACAGTGGAAACACCATATATTTT.

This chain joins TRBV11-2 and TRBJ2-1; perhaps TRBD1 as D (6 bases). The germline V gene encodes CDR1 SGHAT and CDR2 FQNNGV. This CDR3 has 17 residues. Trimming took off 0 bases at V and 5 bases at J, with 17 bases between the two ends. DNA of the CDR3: TGTGCCAGCAGCTTAGATACGGGCAGGGGATTGAACAATGAGCAGTTCTTC. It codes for CASSLDTGRGLNNEQFF.

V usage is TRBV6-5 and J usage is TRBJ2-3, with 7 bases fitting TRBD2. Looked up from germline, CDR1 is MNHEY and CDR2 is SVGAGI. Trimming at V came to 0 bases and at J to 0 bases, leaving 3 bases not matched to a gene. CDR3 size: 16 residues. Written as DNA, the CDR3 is TGTGCCAGCAGTTACTCGGGACTAACTAGCACAGATACGCAGTATTTT. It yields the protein CASSYSGLTSTDTQYF.

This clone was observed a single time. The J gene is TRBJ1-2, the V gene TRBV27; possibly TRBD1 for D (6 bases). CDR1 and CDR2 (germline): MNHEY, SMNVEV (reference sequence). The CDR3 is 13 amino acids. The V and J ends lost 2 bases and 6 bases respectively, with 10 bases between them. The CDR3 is CASSLTGIDGYTF. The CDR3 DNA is TGTGCCAGCAGTTTAACAGGGATCGATGGCTACACCTTC.

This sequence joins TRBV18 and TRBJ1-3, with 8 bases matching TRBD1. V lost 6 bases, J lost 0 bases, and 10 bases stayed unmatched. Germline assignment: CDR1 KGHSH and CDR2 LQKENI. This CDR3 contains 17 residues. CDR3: CASSPPGQGHSGNTIYF. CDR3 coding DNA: TGTGCCAGCTCGCCCCCCGGACAGGGACACTCTGGAAACACCATATATTTT.

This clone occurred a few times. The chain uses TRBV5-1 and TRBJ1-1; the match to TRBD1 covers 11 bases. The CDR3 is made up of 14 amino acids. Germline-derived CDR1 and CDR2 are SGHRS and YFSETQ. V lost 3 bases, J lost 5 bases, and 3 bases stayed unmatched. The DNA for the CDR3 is TGCGCCAGCAGCTGGACAGGGGGCAGTACTGAAGCTTTCTTT. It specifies CASSWTGGSTEAFF.

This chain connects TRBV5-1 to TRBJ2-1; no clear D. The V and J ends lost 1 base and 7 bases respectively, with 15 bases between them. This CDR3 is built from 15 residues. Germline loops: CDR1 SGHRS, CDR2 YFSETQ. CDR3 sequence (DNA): TGCGCCAGCAGCTTGCAACCCAAGGGTCAGAATGAGCAGTTCTTC. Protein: CASSLQPKGQNEQFF.

The CDR3 coding sequence is TGTGCCAGCTCACCAGACCGATCTTCGGGGGAGCTGTTTTTT. It translates to CASSPDRSSGELFF. This rearrangement joins TRBV18 to TRBJ2-2; unclear D gene. The CDR3 is 14 residues long. Trimming removed 2 bases at V and 8 bases at J, with 12 bases between. CDR1 is KGHSH, CDR2 LQKENI, per germline.

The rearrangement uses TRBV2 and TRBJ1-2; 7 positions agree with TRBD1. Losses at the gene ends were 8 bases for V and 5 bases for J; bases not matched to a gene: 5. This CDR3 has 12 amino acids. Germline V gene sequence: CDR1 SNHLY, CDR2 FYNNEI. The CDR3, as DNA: TGTGCCAGCCGGGACAGCCTTTATGGCTACACCTTC. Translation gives CASRDSLYGYTF.